This T cell receptor (beta chain) stems from a study of blood T cells in healthy people across ages. This clonotype has at least ten counts. A J-beta primer mix and a sample-barcoded 5' primer were used in a second PCR of roughly 6 to 11 cycles. MiXCR was run by TCRdb on the 5' RACE reads, yielding one entry per CDR3 protein. The profile shows some 790,000 distinct CDR3 sequences, more than 25% of them singletons. The J segment lost 7 bases and the V segment lost 6 bases, leaving 9 bases of the junction unmatched. CDR3 size: 14 residues. From germline, CDR1 is MNHEY and CDR2 SVGAGI. This TCR came from a woman of 80 years or more in good health. The rearrangement uses TRBV6-5 and TRBJ2-3; TRBD2 agrees at 8 bases. Input material: blood. The CDR3 loop is CASRYAGGINTQYF. CDR3 DNA sequence: TGTGCCAGCAGATACGCGGGGGGCATAAATACGCAGTATTTT.